This entry describes one T cell receptor beta chain. The data were obtained in a study of blood T cells in healthy people across ages. Using a J-beta primer mix together with a sample-barcoded 5' primer, a second PCR was run for roughly 7 to 11 cycles. From the 5' RACE reads, TCRdb called clonotypes with MiXCR, one entry per CDR3 protein. There are around 1,000,000 distinct CDR3 sequences in the sample; approximately 25% occur only once, and around 0.75% lies in the top ten. The germline V gene encodes CDR1 SEHNR and CDR2 FQNEAQ (reference sequence). Between the trimmed V and J ends, which lost 5 bases and 7 bases, there was a span of 11 bases. The CDR3 has 12 amino acids. Peripheral blood from each donor was collected in a volume of roughly 9.2 milliliters. This same sample was also taken into another study, of T cells of mothers and their children.

This TCR derives from a girl aged 2 to 10 in good health. What was sequenced was blood. This sequence joins TRBV7-9 and TRBJ1-2; D is ambiguous. The CDR3 here is CASSAQWGGYTF. In nucleotides, the CDR3 is TGTGCCAGCAGCGCCCAGTGGGGTGGCTACACCTTC.